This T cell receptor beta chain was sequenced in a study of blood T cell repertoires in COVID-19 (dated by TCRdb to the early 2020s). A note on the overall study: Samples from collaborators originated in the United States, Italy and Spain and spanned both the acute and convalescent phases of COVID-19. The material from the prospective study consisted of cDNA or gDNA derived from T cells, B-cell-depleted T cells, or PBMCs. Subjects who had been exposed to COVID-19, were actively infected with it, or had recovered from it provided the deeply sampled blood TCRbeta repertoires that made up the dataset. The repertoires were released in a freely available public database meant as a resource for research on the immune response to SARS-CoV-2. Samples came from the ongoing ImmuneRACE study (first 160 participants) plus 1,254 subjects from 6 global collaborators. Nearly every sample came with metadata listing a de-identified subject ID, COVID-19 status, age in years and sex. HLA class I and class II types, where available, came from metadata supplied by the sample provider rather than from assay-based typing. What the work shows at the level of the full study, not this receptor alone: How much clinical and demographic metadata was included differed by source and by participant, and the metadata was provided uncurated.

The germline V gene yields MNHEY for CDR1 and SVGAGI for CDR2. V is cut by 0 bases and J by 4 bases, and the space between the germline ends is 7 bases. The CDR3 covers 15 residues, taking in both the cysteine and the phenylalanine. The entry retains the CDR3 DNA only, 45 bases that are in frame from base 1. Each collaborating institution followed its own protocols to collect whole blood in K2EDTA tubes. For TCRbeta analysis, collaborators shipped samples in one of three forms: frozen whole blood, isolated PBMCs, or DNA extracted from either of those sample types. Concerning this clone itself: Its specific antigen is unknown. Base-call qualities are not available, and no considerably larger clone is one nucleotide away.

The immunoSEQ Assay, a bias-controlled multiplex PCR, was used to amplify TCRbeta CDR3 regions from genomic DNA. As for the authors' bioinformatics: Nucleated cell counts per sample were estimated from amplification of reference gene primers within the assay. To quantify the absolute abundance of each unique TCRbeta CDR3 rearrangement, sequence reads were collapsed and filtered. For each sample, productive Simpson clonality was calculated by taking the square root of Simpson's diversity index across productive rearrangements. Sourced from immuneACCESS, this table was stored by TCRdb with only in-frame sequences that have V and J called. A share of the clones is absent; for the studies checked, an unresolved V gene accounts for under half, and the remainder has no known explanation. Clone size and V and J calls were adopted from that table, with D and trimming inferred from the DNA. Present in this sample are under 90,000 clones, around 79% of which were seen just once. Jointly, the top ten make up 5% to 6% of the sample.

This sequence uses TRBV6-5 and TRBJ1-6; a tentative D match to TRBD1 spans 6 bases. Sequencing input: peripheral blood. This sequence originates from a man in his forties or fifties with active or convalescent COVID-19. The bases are TGTGCCAGCAGTTACTCAGGGGGTTATAATTCACCCCTCCACTTT. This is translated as CASSYSGGYNSPLHF.